These 19 T cell receptor beta chains were all obtained from the same sample, sequenced in a study of OX40 agonist ivuxolimab in advanced cancers. The repertoire was sequenced with immunoSEQ multiplex PCR; TCRdb's copy has only in-frame clones and lacks some. Here the sample spans 90,000 to 150,000 clones, around 87% being singletons. The specimen comprised CD4+ or CD8+ T cells sorted from blood, sampled in a trial of the OX40 agonist ivuxolimab. The source is an adult with an advanced solid tumor such as melanoma, head and neck, liver or kidney cancer.

The chain uses TRBV18 and TRBJ1-4, with a possible D match to TRBD1 (6 bases). Looked up from germline, CDR1 is KGHSH and CDR2 is LQKENI. V was clipped by 4 bases and J by 6 bases, with 12 bases between them. The length of the CDR3 is 14 residues. In DNA form, the CDR3 reads TGTGCCAGCTCACTGAGGACAGAGGATGAAAAACTGTTTTTT. Its translation is CASSLRTEDEKLFF.

This sequence joins TRBV6-1 and TRBJ2-5; 8 nucleotides agree with TRBD1. The CDR3 totals 16 residues. V trimming: 2 bases; J trimming: 2 bases; junction bases outside the gene matches: 7. Germline loops: CDR1 MNHNS, CDR2 SASEGT. CDR3 sequence reads: CASSEPLGQAQETQYF. Here the CDR3 DNA reads TGTGCCAGCAGTGAACCGCTGGGACAGGCACAAGAGACCCAGTACTTC.

The chain employs TRBV5-1 and TRBJ2-2, with 7 bases aligning to TRBD1. The CDR3 has 15 amino acids. Trimming cost V 1 base and J 1 base; bases outside gene matches: 1. Germline V gene sequence: CDR1 SGHRS, CDR2 YFSETQ. The CDR3 region has the DNA TGCGCCAGCAGCTTGAGGACAGGGAACACCGGGGAGCTGTTTTTT. It specifies CASSLRTGNTGELFF. Full variable domain (rest looked up from reference TRBV5-1 and TRBJ2-2): KAGVTQTPRYLIKTRGQQVTLSCSPISGHRSVSWYQQTPGQGLQFLFEYFSETQRNKGNFPGRFSGRQFSNSRSEMNVSTLELGDSALYLCASSLRTGNTGELFFGEGSRLTVL.

This clone was counted between two and nine times. As DNA, the CDR3 is TGTGCCAGCAGCCCTGGCGGGGGGGACTATGGCTACACCTTC. It translates to CASSPGGGDYGYTF. The chain is built from TRBV4-2 and TRBJ1-2; tentatively, D is TRBD1 (5 bases). Trimming pared 4 bases from V and 3 bases from J, leaving 12 bases between. The CDR3 totals 14 residues. From germline, CDR1 is LGHNA and CDR2 YNFKEQ.

The rearrangement links TRBV27 to TRBJ2-7, with TRBD2 matching 10 bases. CDR1 is MNHEY and CDR2 is SMNVEV in the germline V gene (reference sequence). Trimming cost V 6 bases and J 1 base; bases outside gene matches: 3. This CDR3 spans 14 amino acids. The CDR3 reads CASRGAGGSYEQYF. In DNA form, the CDR3 reads TGTGCCAGCAGGGGAGCGGGGGGGTCCTACGAGCAGTACTTC.

The chain couples TRBV4-2 to TRBJ1-2; TRBD1 is a possible D gene (5 bases). Trimming took 2 bases from V and 8 from J, leaving 18 bases between them. The CDR3 sequence is 15 residues long. CDR1 is LGHNA, CDR2 YNFKEQ, per germline. The CDR3 protein is CASSQNSGGEGGYTF. For the CDR3, the DNA is TGTGCCAGCAGCCAAAACAGTGGGGGAGAAGGGGGCTACACCTTC.

This rearrangement joins TRBV28 to TRBJ1-5; D uncertain. The CDR3 spans 14 residues. Trimming left V 2 bases short and J 1 base short, with 6 bases between. The V gene's germline CDR1 is MDHEN and CDR2 SYDVKM. CDR3 DNA sequence: TGTGCCAGCAGTTTAGGCGGGAGCAATCAGCCCCAGCATTTT. Its translation: CASSLGGSNQPQHF.

Only a few counts were recorded for this clone. This chain connects TRBV4-2 to TRBJ1-6, with 11 bases aligning to TRBD1. The length of the CDR3 is 17 residues. The V segment lost 0 bases and the J segment 10 bases; nucleotides outside the gene matches: 8. CDR1 and CDR2 (germline): LGHNA, YNFKEQ. CDR3 residues: CASSQDTGTGGRSPLHF. CDR3 nucleotide sequence: TGTGCCAGCAGCCAAGATACAGGGACAGGGGGTCGGTCACCCCTCCACTTT.

The chain recombines TRBV6-6 with TRBJ1-2; 11 nucleotides match TRBD1. Germline CDR1 is MNHNY and CDR2 is SVGAGI (reference sequence). V shed 5 bases and J 4 bases; nucleotides not matched to a gene: 6. This CDR3 is 15 amino acids long. This chain's CDR3 is CASSASGQGAYGYTF. The DNA of the CDR3 is TGTGCCAGCAGTGCTTCCGGACAGGGGGCCTATGGCTACACCTTC.

V is TRBV10-3 and J is TRBJ1-5; D ambiguous. V lost 2 bases and J lost 2, with 13 bases in between. The CDR3 length is 16 residues. Germline V gene sequence: CDR1 ENHRY, CDR2 SYGVKD. The CDR3 spells CAISERTGGGNQPQHF. The CDR3 nucleotides are TGTGCCATCAGTGAGCGGACGGGCGGGGGCAATCAGCCCCAGCATTTT.

As for this clone: Its ends do not fully match the called genes, so a read error is possible. The J gene is TRBJ2-5, the V gene TRBV7-7; 13 bases agree with TRBD2. Per the germline V gene, CDR1 is SSHAT and CDR2 is FNYEAQ (reference sequence). The CDR3 consists of 21 residues. The DNA of the CDR3 is TGTGCTAGCAGCTTATTAATCTCAAGGACTAGCGGGGGCCGCGACGGTGCGGCCCAGTACTTC. This sequence encodes CASSLLISRTSGGRDGAAQYF.

The V gene is TRBV10-2, the J gene TRBJ1-2, with 8 bases matching TRBD1. The CDR3 has 13 residues. Germline V CDR1 and CDR2: WSHSY, SAAADI. The junction had 7 bases not matched to a gene; V was cut back by 7 bases and J by 6 bases. The CDR3 sequence is CASKQGAADGYTF. CDR3 sequence (DNA): TGCGCCAGCAAGCAGGGGGCGGCGGATGGCTACACCTTC.

This clone showed up just a few times. This chain connects TRBV5-6 to TRBJ1-2; D is undetermined. CDR3 length equals 12 residues. Trimming took off 5 bases at V and 8 bases at J, with 13 bases between the two ends. Germline CDR1 SGHDT, CDR2 YYEEEE. The CDR3 DNA follows: TGTGCCAGCAGTACAGAGCGTCGAGGCTACACCTTC. It codes for CASSTERRGYTF.

The chain joins TRBV2 to TRBJ1-4, with D unclear. Trimming took off 5 bases at V and 5 bases at J, with 12 bases between the two ends. The V gene's germline CDR1 is SNHLY and CDR2 FYNNEI. CDR3 size: 14 residues. CDR3 DNA: TGTGCCAGCAGTTTTCGATCCGGCAATGAAAAACTGTTTTTT. Translating gives CASSFRSGNEKLFF.

The chain recombines TRBV28 with TRBJ2-1, with 10 bases that match TRBD2. The CDR3 extends over 16 amino acids. V lost 0 bases and J lost 14; bases outside the gene matches: 13. Germline V gene data show CDR1 as MDHEN and CDR2 as SYDVKM. CDR3 region: CASSLWTSGYQRGEFF. The CDR3 DNA reads as TGTGCCAGCAGTTTATGGACTAGCGGGTACCAACGAGGGGAGTTCTTC.

The chain combines TRBV28 with TRBJ2-7, with D tentatively TRBD1 or TRBD2 (6 bases each). The CDR3 totals 13 residues. The germline V and J ends were trimmed by 11 bases and 1 base, with 15 bases remaining between them. Germline loops: CDR1 MDHEN, CDR2 SYDVKM. This CDR3 is CALGGTLSYEQYF. In nucleotides, the CDR3 is TGTGCCCTCGGCGGGACACTATCCTACGAGCAGTACTTC.

Regarding this clone: Other DNA sequences from this sample encode an identical CDR3 as well. This CDR3 reads CASSPPGRTDTQYF. The CDR3 DNA is TGTGCCAGCTCACCACCAGGGCGGACAGATACGCAGTATTTT. The chain combines TRBV18 with TRBJ2-3; unclear D gene. The CDR3 loop spans 14 amino acids. Germline CDR1 reads KGHSH; CDR2 reads LQKENI. With 0 bases removed from V and 3 bases from J, the gap between germline ends came to 7 bases. Complete variable domain (other parts from reference TRBV18 and TRBJ2-3): NAGVMQNPRHLVRRRGQEARLRCSPMKGHSHVYWYRQLPEEGLKFMVYLQKENIIDESGMPKERFSAEFPKEGPSILRIQQVVRGDSAAYFCASSPPGRTDTQYFGPGTRLTVL.

The chain links TRBV6-1 to TRBJ1-1; D is unclear. Germline loops: CDR1 MNHNS, CDR2 SASEGT. V dropped 2 bases and J dropped 6 bases, with 10 bases sitting between them. This CDR3 contains 13 residues. The CDR3 here is CASSELAEPEAFF. The CDR3 DNA sequence: TGTGCCAGCAGTGAACTTGCAGAGCCTGAAGCTTTCTTT.

This rearrangement joins TRBV6-5 to TRBJ1-1; D possibly corresponds to TRBD1 (5 bases). V gave up 0 bases and J gave up 2 bases, with 13 bases separating them. CDR3 size: 16 residues. Germline V gene sequence: CDR1 MNHEY, CDR2 SVGAGI. The CDR3: CASSYSGGRVNTEAFF. In DNA, the CDR3 is TGTGCCAGCAGTTACTCGGGGGGGAGGGTCAACACTGAAGCTTTCTTT.